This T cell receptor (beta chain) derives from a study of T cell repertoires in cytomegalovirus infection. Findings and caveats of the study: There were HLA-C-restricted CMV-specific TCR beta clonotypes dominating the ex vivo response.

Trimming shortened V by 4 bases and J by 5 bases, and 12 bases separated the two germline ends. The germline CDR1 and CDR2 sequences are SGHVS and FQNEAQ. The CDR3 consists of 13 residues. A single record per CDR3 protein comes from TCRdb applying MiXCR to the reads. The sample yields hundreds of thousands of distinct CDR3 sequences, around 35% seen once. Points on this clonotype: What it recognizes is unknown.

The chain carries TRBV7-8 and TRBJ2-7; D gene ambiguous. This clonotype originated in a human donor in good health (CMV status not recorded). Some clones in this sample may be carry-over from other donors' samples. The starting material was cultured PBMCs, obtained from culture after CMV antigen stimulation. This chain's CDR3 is CASSSPGFDEQYF. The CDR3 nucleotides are TGTGCCAGCAGCTCCCCGGGCTTTGACGAGCAGTACTTC.